This T cell receptor (beta chain) was sequenced during a study of blood T cells in healthy people across ages. For the second PCR, which ran for about 6 to 11 cycles, a sample-barcoded 5' primer and a J-beta primer mix were used. Tags on each cDNA molecule came from a template-switch adaptor with 12 random nucleotides. Each sample yielded at least 2.5 million CDR3-containing paired-end reads. TCRdb used MiXCR to reprocess the 5' RACE reads, holding one entry per CDR3 protein. The data show hundreds of thousands of distinct CDR3 sequences, with 25% to 30% seen just once and roughly 30% held by the top ten. This clonotype was detected a few times. What it binds is not known. V lost 4 bases and J lost 1, with 10 bases in between. The CDR3 runs 13 residues. Germline V gene data show CDR1 as DFQATT and CDR2 as SNEGSKA (reference sequence). General study results and limits: The recorded TCR beta diversity per million T cells decreased in a roughly linear manner with age.

V gene TRBV20-1 combines with J gene TRBJ1-2; no reliable D call. The sequence derives from a woman between 70 and 85 years old in good health. Sequences were obtained from blood. The CDR3 region is CSANKEINYGYTF. CDR3 DNA: TGCAGTGCTAACAAGGAGATTAACTATGGCTACACCTTC.